This T cell receptor (beta chain) is drawn from a study of early T cells in non-severe SARS-CoV-2 infection. There are a few counts of this clonotype. The CDR3 has 15 residues. V was cut by 3 bases and J by 8 bases, with 17 bases left in between. Unique molecular identifiers were attached to individual cDNA molecules. TCRdb processed the 5' RACE reads anew with MiXCR; each CDR3 protein has one entry. The table lists about 30,000 distinct CDR3 sequences, approximately 5.1% of them singletons, with more than 20% in the top ten. The specimen sequenced was whole blood. This chain links TRBV12-3 or TRBV12-4 with TRBJ1-3; D is unclear. This sequence was found in an adult who was a healthcare worker with PCR-confirmed SARS-CoV-2 infection or an uninfected control (not recorded which). This CDR3 reads CASSFQTFLGDTIYF. The DNA for the CDR3 is TGTGCCAGCAGTTTTCAGACCTTCCTCGGAGACACCATATATTTT.